Presented here are 3 T cell receptor beta chains from one specimen sequenced in a study of cytomegalovirus exposure and HLA in healthy donors. It was with 60 Vbeta and 13 Jbeta primers that the PCR ran. The data were produced by immunoSEQ multiplex PCR, yet TCRdb's version contains in-frame clones alone and is incomplete. There are about 170,000 clones in the sample; about three quarters occur only once, and around 3% lies in the top ten. The source material was PBMCs. These receptors all stem from a female donor in good health and CMV-seronegative.

This rearrangement joins TRBV7-3 to TRBJ2-1; weak D call: TRBD2 (5 bases). Trimming stripped 3 bases from V and 3 bases from J, with 6 bases between. The CDR3 totals 13 residues. The germline V gene has CDR1 SGHTA and CDR2 FQGTGA. The CDR3 here is CASSLDFYNEQFF. The CDR3 nucleotides read TGTGCCAGCAGCTTGGACTTCTACAATGAGCAGTTCTTC.

CDR3 sequence (DNA): TGTGCCAGTAGTATCCAAGGGGGCTTCCACGAGCAGTACTTC. Encoded protein: CASSIQGGFHEQYF. The V and J genes are TRBV19 and TRBJ2-7, with TRBD1 identical over 7 bases. The V segment lost 3 bases and the J segment 5 bases; nucleotides outside the gene matches: 7. The germline CDR1 and CDR2 sequences are LNHDA and SQIVND (reference sequence). CDR3 size: 14 residues.

The rearrangement joins TRBV9 to TRBJ2-3; tentatively, D is TRBD1 (5 bases). V lost 0 bases, J lost 5 bases, and 13 bases lay in between. The CDR3 loop spans 15 amino acids. Germline values: CDR1 SGDLS, CDR2 YYNGEE. The chain's CDR3 is CASSVVTGLLDTQYF. The CDR3, as DNA: TGTGCCAGCAGCGTAGTCACAGGTTTGTTAGATACGCAGTATTTT.